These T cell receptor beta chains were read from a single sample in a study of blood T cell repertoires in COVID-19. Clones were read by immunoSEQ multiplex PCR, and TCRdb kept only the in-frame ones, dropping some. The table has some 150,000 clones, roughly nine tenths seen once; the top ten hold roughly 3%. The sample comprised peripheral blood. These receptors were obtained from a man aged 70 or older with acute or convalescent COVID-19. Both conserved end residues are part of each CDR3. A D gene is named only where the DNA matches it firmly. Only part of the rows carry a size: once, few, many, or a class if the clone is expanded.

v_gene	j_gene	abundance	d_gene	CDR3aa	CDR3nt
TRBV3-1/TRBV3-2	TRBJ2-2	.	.	CASQQSNTGELFF	TGTGCCAGCCAACAGTCGAACACCGGGGAGCTGTTTTTT
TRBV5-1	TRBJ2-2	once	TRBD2	CASSFSGGKAGELFF	TGCGCCAGCAGCTTTAGCGGGGGAAAGGCCGGGGAGCTGTTTTTT
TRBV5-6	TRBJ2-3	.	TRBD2	CASSLELAGWRDTQYF	TGTGCCAGCAGCTTGGAACTAGCGGGCTGGAGAGATACGCAGTATTTT
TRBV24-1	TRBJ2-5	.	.	CATSDLVSETQYF	TGTGCCACCAGTGATTTGGTATCGGAGACCCAGTACTTC
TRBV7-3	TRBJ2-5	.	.	CASSQGRQETQYF	TGTGCCAGCAGCCAGGGGCGCCAAGAGACCCAGTACTTC
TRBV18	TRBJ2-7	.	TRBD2	CASSSALAGGSYEQYF	TGTGCCAGCTCATCAGCCCTAGCGGGAGGTTCCTACGAGCAGTACTTC
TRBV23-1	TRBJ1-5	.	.	CASSQSTASNQPQHF	TGCGCCAGCAGTCAATCGACAGCCTCCAATCAGCCCCAGCATTTT
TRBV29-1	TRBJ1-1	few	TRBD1	CSARIQGTEAFF	TGCAGCGCCCGTATACAGGGGACTGAAGCTTTCTTT
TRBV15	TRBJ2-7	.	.	CATSRGPNYEQYF	TGTGCCACCAGCAGGGGGCCGAACTACGAGCAGTACTTC
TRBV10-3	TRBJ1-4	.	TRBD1	CAIAWGQGDEKLFF	TGTGCCATAGCGTGGGGACAGGGGGATGAAAAACTGTTTTTT
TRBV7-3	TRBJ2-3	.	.	CASSNRGTDTQYF	TGTGCCAGCAGCAACAGGGGCACAGATACGCAGTATTTT
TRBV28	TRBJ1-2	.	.	CASTPPGAAPGGYTF	TGTGCCAGCACCCCCCCCGGCGCAGCGCCGGGGGGCTACACCTTC
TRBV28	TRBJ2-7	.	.	CASSLGTSSSYEQYF	TGTGCCAGCAGCCTCGGGACAAGCAGCTCCTACGAGCAGTACTTC
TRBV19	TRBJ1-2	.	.	CASGGTQRGPNYGYTF	TGTGCCAGTGGAGGGACTCAGCGGGGTCCTAACTATGGCTACACCTTC
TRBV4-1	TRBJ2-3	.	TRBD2	CASSQDGRGGRGDTQYF	TGCGCCAGCAGCCAAGATGGGCGGGGGGGCCGAGGAGATACGCAGTATTTT
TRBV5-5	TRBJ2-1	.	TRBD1	CASSRTGRYNEQFF	TGTGCCAGCAGCAGGACAGGGCGGTACAATGAGCAGTTCTTC
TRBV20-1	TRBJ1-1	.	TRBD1	CSASGTADTEAFF	TGCAGTGCTAGTGGGACAGCCGACACTGAAGCTTTCTTT
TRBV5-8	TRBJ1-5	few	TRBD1	CASSLDRTGGYQPQHF	TGTGCCAGCAGCTTAGATCGGACAGGGGGCTATCAGCCCCAGCATTTT
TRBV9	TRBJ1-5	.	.	CASSAGVSNQPQHF	TGTGCCAGCAGCGCAGGGGTGAGCAATCAGCCCCAGCATTTT
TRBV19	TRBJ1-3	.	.	CASTQVLHGNTIYF	TGTGCCAGCACCCAGGTGCTGCATGGAAACACCATATATTTT
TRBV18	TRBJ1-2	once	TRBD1	CASSPIISVRTGEWRYGYTF	TGTGCCAGCTCACCTATAATATCAGTGAGGACAGGGGAATGGCGATATGGCTACACCTTC
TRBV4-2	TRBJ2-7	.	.	CASSQDLHSREQYF	TGTGCCAGCAGCCAAGATCTACATTCGAGGGAGCAGTACTTC
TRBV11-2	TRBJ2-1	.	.	CASSYYNEQFF	TGTGCCAGCAGTTACTACAATGAGCAGTTCTTC
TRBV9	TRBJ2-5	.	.	CASSDVRGGETQYF	TGTGCCAGCAGCGACGTAAGGGGGGGAGAGACCCAGTACTTC
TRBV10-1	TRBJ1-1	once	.	CASSPDPGTEAFF	TGCGCCAGCAGTCCGGATCCGGGCACTGAAGCTTTCTTT
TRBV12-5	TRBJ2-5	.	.	CASGLAGGETQYF	TGTGCTAGTGGTTTGGCCGGAGGGGAGACCCAGTACTTC
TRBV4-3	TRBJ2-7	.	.	CASSQDLRYEQYF	TGCGCCAGCAGCCAAGACCTTCGGTACGAGCAGTACTTC
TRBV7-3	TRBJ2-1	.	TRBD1	CASSVTGNNEQFF	TGTGCCAGCAGCGTGACAGGGAACAATGAGCAGTTCTTC
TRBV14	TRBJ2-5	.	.	CASSQDRSRETQYF	TGTGCCAGCAGCCAAGATCGCTCCAGAGAGACCCAGTACTTC
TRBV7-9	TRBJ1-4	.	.	CASSLEAGRSEKLFF	TGTGCCAGCAGCTTAGAGGCAGGGAGGAGTGAAAAACTGTTTTTT
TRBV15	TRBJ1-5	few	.	CATSRAPGEPQHF	TGTGCCACCAGCAGAGCTCCCGGGGAGCCCCAGCATTTT
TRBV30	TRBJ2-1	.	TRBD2	CAWSPARGRGGYNEQFF	TGTGCCTGGAGTCCAGCAAGGGGTCGGGGGGGATACAATGAGCAGTTCTTC
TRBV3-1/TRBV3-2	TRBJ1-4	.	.	CASSQTRADGNEKLFF	TGTGCCAGCAGCCAAACGAGGGCAGACGGTAATGAAAAACTGTTTTTT
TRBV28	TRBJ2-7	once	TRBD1	CASSSTGDEQYF	TGTGCCAGCAGTTCCACAGGGGACGAGCAGTACTTC
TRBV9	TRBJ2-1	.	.	CASSVGAGSSYNEQFF	TGTGCCAGCAGCGTAGGAGCTGGGAGCTCCTACAATGAGCAGTTCTTC
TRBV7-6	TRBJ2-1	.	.	CASSATVGTYNEQFF	TGTGCCAGCAGCGCCACCGTTGGCACCTACAATGAGCAGTTCTTC
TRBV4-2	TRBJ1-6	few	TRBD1	CASSREEDRGNSPLHF	TGTGCCAGCAGCCGCGAGGAGGACAGGGGTAATTCACCCCTCCACTTT
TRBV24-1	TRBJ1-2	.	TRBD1	CATSDHRGFGYTF	TGTGCCACCAGTGATCACAGGGGTTTCGGCTACACCTTC
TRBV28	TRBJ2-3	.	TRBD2	CASSFGLAGGSDTQYF	TGTGCCAGCAGTTTTGGGCTAGCGGGGGGGTCAGATACGCAGTATTTT
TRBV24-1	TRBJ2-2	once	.	CATSGSGNTGELFF	TGTGCCACCAGTGGCTCAGGTAACACCGGGGAGCTGTTTTTT
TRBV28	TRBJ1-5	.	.	CASISDYSNQPQHF	TGTGCCAGCATTTCAGATTATAGCAATCAGCCCCAGCATTTT
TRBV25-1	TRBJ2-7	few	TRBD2	CASEKRGSSYEQYF	TGTGCCAGCGAGAAGCGGGGGAGCTCCTACGAGCAGTACTTC
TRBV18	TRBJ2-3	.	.	CASSDQGGDTQYF	TGTGCCAGCTCAGACCAGGGAGGAGATACGCAGTATTTT
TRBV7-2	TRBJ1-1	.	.	CASSFQGVTEAFF	TGTGCCAGCAGCTTTCAGGGTGTAACTGAAGCTTTCTTT
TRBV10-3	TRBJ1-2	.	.	CAISESGQALAYTF	TGTGCCATCAGTGAGTCGGGGCAGGCCCTTGCCTACACCTTC
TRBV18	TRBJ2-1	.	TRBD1	CASSPGTGGVDEQFF	TGTGCCAGCTCACCTGGGACAGGGGGTGTTGATGAGCAGTTCTTC
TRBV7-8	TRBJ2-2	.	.	CASSGRGRTGELFF	TGTGCCAGCAGCGGGCGGGGAAGGACCGGGGAGCTGTTTTTT
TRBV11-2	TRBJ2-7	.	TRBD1	CATGAGTYEQYF	TGTGCGACAGGGGCAGGGACCTACGAGCAGTACTTC
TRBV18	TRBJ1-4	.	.	CASSPQQTRLELFF	TGTGCCAGCTCACCACAACAGACGCGTTTAGAACTGTTTTTT
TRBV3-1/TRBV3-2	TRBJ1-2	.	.	CASSQAPVAPEGDGYTF	TGTGCCAGCAGCCAAGCCCCTGTGGCTCCAGAAGGGGATGGCTACACCTTC
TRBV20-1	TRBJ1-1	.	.	CSALRQNEAFF	TGCAGTGCCCTAAGACAGAACGAAGCTTTCTTT
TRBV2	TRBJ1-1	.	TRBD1	CASKDGRGPHTEAFF	TGTGCCAGCAAAGACGGCAGGGGGCCCCACACTGAAGCTTTCTTT
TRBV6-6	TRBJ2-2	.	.	CASRRTAAGGTGELFF	TGTGCCAGCAGGAGAACGGCTGCGGGTGGCACCGGGGAGCTGTTTTTT
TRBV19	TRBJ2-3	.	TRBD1	CASSIGQGSDTQYF	TGTGCCAGTAGTATAGGACAGGGGTCAGATACGCAGTATTTT
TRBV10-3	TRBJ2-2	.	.	CAIRSTENTGELFF	TGTGCCATCAGATCGACAGAAAACACCGGGGAGCTGTTTTTT
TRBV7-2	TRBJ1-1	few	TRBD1	CASSQGQTGTGSTAFF	TGTGCCAGCAGCCAGGGACAAACCGGGACAGGGTCGACAGCTTTCTTT
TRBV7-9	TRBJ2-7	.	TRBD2	CASSWDYFHYEQYF	TGTGCCAGCAGCTGGGACTATTTCCACTACGAGCAGTACTTC